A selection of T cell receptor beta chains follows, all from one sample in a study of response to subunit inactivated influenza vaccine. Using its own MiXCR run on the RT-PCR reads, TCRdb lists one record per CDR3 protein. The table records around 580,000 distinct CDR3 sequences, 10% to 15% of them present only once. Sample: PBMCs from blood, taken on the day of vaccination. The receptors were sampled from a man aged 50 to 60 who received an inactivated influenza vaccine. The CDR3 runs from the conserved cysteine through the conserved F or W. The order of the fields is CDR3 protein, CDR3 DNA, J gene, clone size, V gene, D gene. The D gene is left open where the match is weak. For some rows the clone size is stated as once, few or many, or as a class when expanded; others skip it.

CASSFGALGSTGELFF,TGCGCCAGCAGCTTTGGGGCTCTTGGGTCCACCGGGGAGCTGTTTTTT,TRBJ2-2,few,TRBV5-1,-
CSVNLPGTSGSSSYEQYF,TGCAGCGTTAATCTCCCCGGGACTAGCGGGAGTAGCTCCTACGAGCAGTACTTC,TRBJ2-7,-,TRBV29-1,TRBD2
CSASGTSHDTQYF,TGCAGTGCTAGTGGGACATCCCACGATACGCAGTATTTT,TRBJ2-3,few,TRBV20-1,-
CASSLDYASDVYTF,TGTGCCAGCAGCTTAGATTATGCGAGCGATGTCTACACCTTC,TRBJ1-2,-,TRBV7-2,-
CASSPPAGGSTDTQYF,TGTGCCAGCAGTCCCCCCGCCGGGGGGAGCACAGATACGCAGTATTTT,TRBJ2-3,few,TRBV25-1,TRBD2
CAISEQGAHNEQFF,TGTGCCATCAGTGAACAGGGGGCCCACAATGAGCAGTTCTTC,TRBJ2-1,-,TRBV10-3,TRBD1
CSAESRNEQFF,TGCAGTGCTGAGAGCCGCAATGAGCAGTTCTTC,TRBJ2-1,few,TRBV20-1,-
CASRETSPLHF,TGTGCCAGCAGAGAGACTTCACCCCTCCACTTT,TRBJ1-6,-,TRBV2,-
CSASSRVEQYF,TGCAGTGCTAGCTCCAGGGTCGAGCAGTACTTC,TRBJ2-7,many,TRBV20-1,-
CSAPVSGRGAKNIQYF,TGCAGTGCTCCCGTTAGCGGGAGGGGGGCCAAAAACATTCAGTACTTC,TRBJ2-4,few,TRBV20-1,TRBD2
CASSLLGDYGYTF,TGTGCCAGCAGTTTGTTAGGGGACTATGGCTACACCTTC,TRBJ1-2,few,TRBV12-3/TRBV12-4,-
CSAGRGGQHNEQFF,TGCAGTGCCGGACGGGGGGGGCAACACAATGAGCAGTTCTTC,TRBJ2-1,-,TRBV20-1,TRBD2
CASSYMISGTGQYEQYF,TGTGCCAGCAGTTACATGATCTCTGGGACAGGTCAGTACGAGCAGTACTTC,TRBJ2-7,-,TRBV6-5,TRBD1
CASSIGQGSRETQYF,TGCGCCAGCAGCATCGGGCAGGGGTCGAGGGAGACCCAGTACTTC,TRBJ2-5,-,TRBV5-1,-
CASKGLAGVSSYEQYF,TGTGCCAGCAAGGGTCTAGCGGGGGTAAGCTCCTACGAGCAGTACTTC,TRBJ2-7,few,TRBV12-3/TRBV12-4,TRBD2
CASSESHSEQFF,TGCGCCAGCAGCGAGAGCCACAGTGAGCAGTTCTTC,TRBJ2-1,-,TRBV5-1,-
CSARDRSSVRGRETQYF,TGCAGTGCTAGAGATAGAAGTTCTGTCAGGGGACGAGAGACCCAGTACTTC,TRBJ2-5,few,TRBV20-1,-
CASSIENLVANQPQHF,TGTGCCAGTAGTATAGAGAACCTCGTTGCCAATCAGCCCCAGCATTTT,TRBJ1-5,many,TRBV19,-
CASLKGRQDREAFF,TGTGCCAGCTTGAAGGGACGTCAAGATAGGGAAGCTTTCTTT,TRBJ1-1,-,TRBV18,-
CASTLGGGRGELFF,TGTGCCAGCACTTTAGGAGGGGGCCGCGGGGAGCTGTTTTTT,TRBJ2-2,few,TRBV28,-
CASSSGGISQPQHF,TGTGCCAGCAGCAGCGGAGGGATCAGTCAGCCCCAGCATTTT,TRBJ1-5,few,TRBV2,-
CSVDLAGNTGELFF,TGCAGCGTTGACCTCGCAGGAAACACCGGGGAGCTGTTTTTT,TRBJ2-2,many,TRBV29-1,-
CSENRDTDTQYF,TGCAGCGAAAACAGGGACACAGATACGCAGTATTTT,TRBJ2-3,few,TRBV29-1,-
CASSLRGRAPADTQYF,TGTGCCAGCAGCTTAAGGGGGAGGGCCCCCGCAGATACGCAGTATTTT,TRBJ2-3,-,TRBV7-3,TRBD2
CASSYSRGNTEAFF,TGTGCCAGCAGTTACTCCCGGGGGAACACTGAAGCTTTCTTT,TRBJ1-1,many,TRBV6-2/TRBV6-3,-